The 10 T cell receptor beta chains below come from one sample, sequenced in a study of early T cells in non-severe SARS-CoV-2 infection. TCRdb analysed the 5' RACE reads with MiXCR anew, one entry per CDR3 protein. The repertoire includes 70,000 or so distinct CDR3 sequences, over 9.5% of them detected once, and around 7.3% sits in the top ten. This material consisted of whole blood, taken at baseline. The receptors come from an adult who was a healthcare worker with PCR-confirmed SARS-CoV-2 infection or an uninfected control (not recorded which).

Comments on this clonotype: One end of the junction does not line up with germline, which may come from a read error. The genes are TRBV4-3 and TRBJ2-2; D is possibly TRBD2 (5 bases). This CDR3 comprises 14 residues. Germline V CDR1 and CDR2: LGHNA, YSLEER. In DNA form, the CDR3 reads TGCGCCAGCAGTCAAGACTATTCGGGCGGGGAGCTGTTTTTT. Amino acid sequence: CASSQDYSGGELFF.

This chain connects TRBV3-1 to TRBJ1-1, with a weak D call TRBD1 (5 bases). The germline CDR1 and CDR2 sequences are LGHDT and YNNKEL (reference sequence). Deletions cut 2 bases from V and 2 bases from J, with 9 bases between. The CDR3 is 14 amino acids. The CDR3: CASSQPGANTEAFF. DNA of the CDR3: TGTGCCAGCAGCCAACCCGGGGCTAACACTGAAGCTTTCTTT.

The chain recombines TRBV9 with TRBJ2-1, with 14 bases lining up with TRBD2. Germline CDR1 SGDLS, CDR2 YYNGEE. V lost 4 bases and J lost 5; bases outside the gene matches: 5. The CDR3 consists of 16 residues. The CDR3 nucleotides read TGTGCCAGCAGCCCTGGACTAGCGGGGGGTAACAATGAGCAGTTCTTC. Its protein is CASSPGLAGGNNEQFF.

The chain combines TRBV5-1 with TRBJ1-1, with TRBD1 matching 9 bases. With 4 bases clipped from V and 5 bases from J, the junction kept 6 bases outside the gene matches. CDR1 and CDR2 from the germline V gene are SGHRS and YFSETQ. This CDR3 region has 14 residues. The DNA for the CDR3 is TGCGCCAGCAGCCCCAGACAGGGGGTGACTGAAGCTTTCTTT. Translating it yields CASSPRQGVTEAFF. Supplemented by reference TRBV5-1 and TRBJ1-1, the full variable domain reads KAGVTQTPRYLIKTRGQQVTLSCSPISGHRSVSWYQQTPGQGLQFLFEYFSETQRNKGNFPGRFSGRQFSNSRSEMNVSTLELGDSALYLCASSPRQGVTEAFFGQGTRLTVV.

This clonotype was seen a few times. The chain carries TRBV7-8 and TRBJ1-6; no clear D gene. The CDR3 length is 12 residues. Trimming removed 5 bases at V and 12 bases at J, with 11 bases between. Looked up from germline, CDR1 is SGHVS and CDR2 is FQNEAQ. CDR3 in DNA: TGTGCCAGCAGCGGTACCCCGGGACCCCTCCACTTT. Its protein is CASSGTPGPLHF.

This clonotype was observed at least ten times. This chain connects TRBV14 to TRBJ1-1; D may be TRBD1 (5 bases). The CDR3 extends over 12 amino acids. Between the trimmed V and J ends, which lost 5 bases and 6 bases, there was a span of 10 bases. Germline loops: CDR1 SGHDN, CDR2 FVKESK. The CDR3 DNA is TGTGCCAGCAGCTTACGACAGTCTGAAGCTTTCTTT. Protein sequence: CASSLRQSEAFF.

The CDR3, as DNA: TGCGCCAGCAGCTTGGATGGAGCTCTGAACACCGGGGAGCTGTTTTTT. It yields the protein CASSLDGALNTGELFF. This sequence joins TRBV5-1 and TRBJ2-2; no clear D gene. This CDR3 contains 16 residues. Germline V lookup: CDR1 SGHRS, CDR2 YFSETQ. Between the trimmed V and J ends, which lost 0 bases and 1 base, there was a span of 10 bases.

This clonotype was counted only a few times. The CDR3 bases are TGTGCCAGCAGCTTACAGGGACAGGGGACAGATACGCAGTATTTT. Its translation is CASSLQGQGTDTQYF. The genes are TRBV7-9 and TRBJ2-3, with TRBD1 identical over 10 bases. The junction had 2 bases not matched to a gene; V was cut back by 2 bases and J by 3 bases. Germline loops: CDR1 SEHNR, CDR2 FQNEAQ (reference sequence). The CDR3 has 15 residues.

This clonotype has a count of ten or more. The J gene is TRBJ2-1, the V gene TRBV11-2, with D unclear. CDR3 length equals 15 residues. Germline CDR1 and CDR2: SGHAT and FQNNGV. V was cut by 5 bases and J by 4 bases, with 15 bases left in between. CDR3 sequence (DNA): TGTGCCAGCAGCCCCTTGAGGTTGGGATACAATGAGCAGTTCTTC. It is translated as CASSPLRLGYNEQFF.

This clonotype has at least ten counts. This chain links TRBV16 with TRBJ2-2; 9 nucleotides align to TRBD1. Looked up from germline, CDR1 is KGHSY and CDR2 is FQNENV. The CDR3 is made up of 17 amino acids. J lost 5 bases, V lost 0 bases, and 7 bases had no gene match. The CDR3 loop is CASSQSRGTGFTGELFF. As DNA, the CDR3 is TGTGCCAGCAGCCAATCACGCGGGACAGGGTTTACCGGGGAGCTGTTTTTT.